This paragraph covers one T cell receptor beta chain sequence. This specimen comes from a study of shared clonotypes between healthy human individuals. The split of CD4+ cells yielded CD45RA+ naive and CD45RA-negative memory subsets. The data were produced by immunoSEQ multiplex PCR, yet TCRdb's version contains in-frame clones alone and is incomplete. The table lists about 990,000 clones, more than 75% of them singletons. The germline CDR1 and CDR2 sequences are SGHRS and YFSETQ. Trimming took 0 bases from V and 4 from J; bases not matched to a gene: 5. The CDR3 contains 16 residues. The clonotype comes from a man aged 18-30 years in good health. Some clones in this sample may be carry-over from other donors' samples. This sequence joins TRBV5-1 and TRBJ2-1; TRBD2 matches 9 bases. The source material was memory CD4+ T cells from PBMCs. Sample subset: CD45RA-negative fraction. This CDR3 reads CASSLAPAGGYNEQFF. The CDR3 bases are TGCGCCAGCAGCTTGGCGCCAGCGGGAGGTTACAATGAGCAGTTCTTC.